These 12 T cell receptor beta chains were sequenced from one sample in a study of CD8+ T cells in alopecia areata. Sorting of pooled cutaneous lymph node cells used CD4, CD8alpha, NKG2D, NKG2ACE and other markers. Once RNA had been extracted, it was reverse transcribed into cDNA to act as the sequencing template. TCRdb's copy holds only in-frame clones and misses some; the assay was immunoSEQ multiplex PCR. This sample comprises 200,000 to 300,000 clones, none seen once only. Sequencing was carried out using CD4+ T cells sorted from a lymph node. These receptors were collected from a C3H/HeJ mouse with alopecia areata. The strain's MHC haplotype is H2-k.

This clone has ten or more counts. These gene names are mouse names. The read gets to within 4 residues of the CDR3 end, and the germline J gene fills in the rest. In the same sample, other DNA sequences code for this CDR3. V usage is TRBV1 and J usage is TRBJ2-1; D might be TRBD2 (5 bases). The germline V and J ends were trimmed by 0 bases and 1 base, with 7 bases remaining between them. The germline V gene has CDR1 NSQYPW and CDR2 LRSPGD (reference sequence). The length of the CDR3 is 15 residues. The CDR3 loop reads CTCSADLGNYAEQFF. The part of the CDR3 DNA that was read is TGCACCTGCAGTGCAGATTTGGGGAACTATGCT.

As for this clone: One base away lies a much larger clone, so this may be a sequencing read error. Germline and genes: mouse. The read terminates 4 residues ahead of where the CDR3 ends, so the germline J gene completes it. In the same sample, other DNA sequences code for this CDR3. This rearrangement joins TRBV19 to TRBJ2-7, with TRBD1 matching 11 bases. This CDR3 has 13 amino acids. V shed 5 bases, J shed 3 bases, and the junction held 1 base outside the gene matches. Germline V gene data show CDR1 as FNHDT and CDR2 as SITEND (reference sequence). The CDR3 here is CASRGTGGYEQYF. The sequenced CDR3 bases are TGTGCCAGCAGGGGGACAGGGGGCTAT. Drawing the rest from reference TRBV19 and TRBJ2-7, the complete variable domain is GGIITQTPKFLIGQEGQKLTLKCQQNFNHDTMYWYRQDSGKGLRLIYYSITENDLQKGDLSEGYDASREKKSSFSLTVTSAQKNEMAVFLCASRGTGGYEQYFGPGTRLTVL.

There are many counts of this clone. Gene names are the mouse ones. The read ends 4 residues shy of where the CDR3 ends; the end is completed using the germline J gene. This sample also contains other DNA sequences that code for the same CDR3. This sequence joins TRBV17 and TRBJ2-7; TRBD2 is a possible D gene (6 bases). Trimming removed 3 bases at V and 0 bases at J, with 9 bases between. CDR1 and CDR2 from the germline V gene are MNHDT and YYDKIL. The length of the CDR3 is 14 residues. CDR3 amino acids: CASSSGGSSYEQYF. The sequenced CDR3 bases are TGTGCTAGCAGTAGCGGGGGGAGCTCCTAT.

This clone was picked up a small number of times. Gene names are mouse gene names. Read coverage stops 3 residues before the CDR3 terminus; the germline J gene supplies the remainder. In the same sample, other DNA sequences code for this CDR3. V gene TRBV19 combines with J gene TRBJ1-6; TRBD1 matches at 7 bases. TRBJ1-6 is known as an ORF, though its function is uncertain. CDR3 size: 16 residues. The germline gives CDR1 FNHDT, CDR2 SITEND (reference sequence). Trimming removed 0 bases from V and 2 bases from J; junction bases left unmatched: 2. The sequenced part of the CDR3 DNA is TGTGCCAGCAGTATAGACAGGGGCCCCTATAATTCGCCC. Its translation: CASSIDRGPYNSP. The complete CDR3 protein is CASSIDRGPYNSPLYF.

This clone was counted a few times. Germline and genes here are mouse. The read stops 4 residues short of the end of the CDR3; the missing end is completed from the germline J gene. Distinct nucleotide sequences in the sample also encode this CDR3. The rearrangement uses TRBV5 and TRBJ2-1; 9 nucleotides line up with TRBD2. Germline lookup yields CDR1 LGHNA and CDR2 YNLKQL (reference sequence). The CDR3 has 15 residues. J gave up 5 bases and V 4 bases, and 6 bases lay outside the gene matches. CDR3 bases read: TGTGCCAGCAGCCCCCGGGACTGGGTGGATGCT. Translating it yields CASSPRDWVDA. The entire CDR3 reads CASSPRDWVDAEQFF.

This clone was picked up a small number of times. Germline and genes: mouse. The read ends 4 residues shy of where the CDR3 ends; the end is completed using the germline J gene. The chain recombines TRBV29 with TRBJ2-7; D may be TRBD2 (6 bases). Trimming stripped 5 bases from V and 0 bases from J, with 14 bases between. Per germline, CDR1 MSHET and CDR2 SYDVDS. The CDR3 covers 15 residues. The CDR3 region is CASSLAGLSSYEQYF. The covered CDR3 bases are TGTGCTAGCAGTCTAGCGGGACTTAGCTCCTAT.

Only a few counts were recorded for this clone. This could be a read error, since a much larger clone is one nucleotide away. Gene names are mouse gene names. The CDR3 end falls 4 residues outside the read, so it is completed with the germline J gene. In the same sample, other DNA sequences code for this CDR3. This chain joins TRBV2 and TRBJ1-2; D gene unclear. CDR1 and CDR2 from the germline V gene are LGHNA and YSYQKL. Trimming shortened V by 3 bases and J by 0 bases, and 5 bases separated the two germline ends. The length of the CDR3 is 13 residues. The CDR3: CASSQTTNSDYTF. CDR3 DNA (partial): TGTGCCAGCAGCCAGACAACAAACTCC.

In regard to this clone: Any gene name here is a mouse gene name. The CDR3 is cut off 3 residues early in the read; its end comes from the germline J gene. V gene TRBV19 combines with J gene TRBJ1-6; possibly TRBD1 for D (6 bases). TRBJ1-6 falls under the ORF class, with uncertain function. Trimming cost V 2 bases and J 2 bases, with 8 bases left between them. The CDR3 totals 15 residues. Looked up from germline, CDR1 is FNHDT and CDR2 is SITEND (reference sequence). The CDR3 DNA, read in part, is TGTGCCAGCAGTATCGGACAGACCTATAATTCGCCC. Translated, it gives CASSIGQTYNSP. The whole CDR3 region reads CASSIGQTYNSPLYF.

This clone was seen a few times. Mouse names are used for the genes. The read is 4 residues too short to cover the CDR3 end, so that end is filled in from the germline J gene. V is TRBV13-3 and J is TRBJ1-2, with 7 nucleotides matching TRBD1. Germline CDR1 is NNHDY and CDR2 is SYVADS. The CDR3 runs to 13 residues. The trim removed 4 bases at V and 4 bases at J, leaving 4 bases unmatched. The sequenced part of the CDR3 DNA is TGTGCCAGCAGTAAAGGGGGCGGCTCC. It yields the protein CASSKGGGS. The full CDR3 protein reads CASSKGGGSDYTF.

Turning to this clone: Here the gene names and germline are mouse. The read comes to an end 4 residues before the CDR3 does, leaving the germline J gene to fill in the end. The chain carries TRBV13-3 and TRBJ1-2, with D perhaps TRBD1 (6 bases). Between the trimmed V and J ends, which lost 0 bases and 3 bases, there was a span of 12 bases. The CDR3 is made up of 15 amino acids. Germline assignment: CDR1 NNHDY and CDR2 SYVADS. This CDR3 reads CASSDAGARYSDYTF. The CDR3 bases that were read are TGTGCCAGCAGTGATGCAGGGGCTAGGTACTCC.

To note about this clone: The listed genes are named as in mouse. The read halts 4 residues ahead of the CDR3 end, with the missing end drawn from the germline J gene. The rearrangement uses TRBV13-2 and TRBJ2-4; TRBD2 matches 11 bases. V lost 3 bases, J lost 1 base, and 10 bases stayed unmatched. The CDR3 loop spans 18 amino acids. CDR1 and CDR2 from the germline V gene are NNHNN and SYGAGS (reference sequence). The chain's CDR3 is CASGGFRDWGSRQNTLYF. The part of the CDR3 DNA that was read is TGTGCCAGCGGTGGGTTCCGGGACTGGGGGTCTCGTCAAAAC.

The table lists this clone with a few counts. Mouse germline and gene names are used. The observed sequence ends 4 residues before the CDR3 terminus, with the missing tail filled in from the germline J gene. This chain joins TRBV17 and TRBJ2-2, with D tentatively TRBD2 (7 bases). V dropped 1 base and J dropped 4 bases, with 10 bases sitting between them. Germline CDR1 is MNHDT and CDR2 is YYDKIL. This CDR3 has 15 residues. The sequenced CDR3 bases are TGTGCTAGCAGTAGAGGGGGGGCGCTCACCGGG. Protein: CASSRGGALTG. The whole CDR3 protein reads CASSRGGALTGQLYF.